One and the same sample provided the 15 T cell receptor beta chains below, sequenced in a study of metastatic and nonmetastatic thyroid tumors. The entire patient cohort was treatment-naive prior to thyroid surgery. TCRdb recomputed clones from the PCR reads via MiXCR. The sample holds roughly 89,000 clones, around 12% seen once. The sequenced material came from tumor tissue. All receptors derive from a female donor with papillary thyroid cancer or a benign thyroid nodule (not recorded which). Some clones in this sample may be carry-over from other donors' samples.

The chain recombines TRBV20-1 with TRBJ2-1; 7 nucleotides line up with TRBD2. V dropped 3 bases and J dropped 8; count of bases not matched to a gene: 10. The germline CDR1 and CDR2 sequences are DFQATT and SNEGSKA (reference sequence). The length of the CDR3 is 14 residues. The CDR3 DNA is TGCAGTGCTAGTTGTGGGAGGGCCGTTGATGAGCAGTTCTTC. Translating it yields CSASCGRAVDEQFF.

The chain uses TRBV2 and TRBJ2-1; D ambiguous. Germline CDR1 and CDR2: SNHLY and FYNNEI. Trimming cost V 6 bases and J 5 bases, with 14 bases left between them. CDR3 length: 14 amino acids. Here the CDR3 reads CASRGRPFDNEQFF. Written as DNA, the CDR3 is TGTGCCAGCAGGGGCAGGCCGTTCGACAATGAGCAGTTCTTC.

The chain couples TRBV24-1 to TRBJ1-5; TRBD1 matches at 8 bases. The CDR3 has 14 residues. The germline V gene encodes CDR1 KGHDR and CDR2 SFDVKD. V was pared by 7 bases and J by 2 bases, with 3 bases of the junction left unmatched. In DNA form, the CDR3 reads TGTGCCACCAGGATACAGGGGGGCAATCAGCCCCAGCATTTT. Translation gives CATRIQGGNQPQHF.

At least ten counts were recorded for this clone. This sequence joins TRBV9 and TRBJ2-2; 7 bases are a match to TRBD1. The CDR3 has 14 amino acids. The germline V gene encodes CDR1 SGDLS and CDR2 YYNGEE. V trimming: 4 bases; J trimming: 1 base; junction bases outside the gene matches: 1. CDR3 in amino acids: CASSRTGNTGELFF. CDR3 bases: TGTGCCAGCAGCCGGACAGGGAACACCGGGGAGCTGTTTTTT.

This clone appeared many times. In DNA, the CDR3 is TGTGCCAGCTCACTCAGGGTCCACGAGCAGTACTTC. This codes for CASSLRVHEQYF. The chain recombines TRBV18 with TRBJ2-7, with D possibly being TRBD1 (5 bases). The ends were cut back, 4 bases at V and 5 bases at J, with 9 bases in the middle. The CDR3 runs to 12 residues. Germline V gene lookup returns CDR1 KGHSH and CDR2 LQKENI. The full variable domain, in which reference TRBV18 and TRBJ2-7 provide the parts outside the CDR3, is NAGVMQNPRHLVRRRGQEARLRCSPMKGHSHVYWYRQLPEEGLKFMVYLQKENIIDESGMPKERFSAEFPKEGPSILRIQQVVRGDSAAYFCASSLRVHEQYFGPGTRLTVT.

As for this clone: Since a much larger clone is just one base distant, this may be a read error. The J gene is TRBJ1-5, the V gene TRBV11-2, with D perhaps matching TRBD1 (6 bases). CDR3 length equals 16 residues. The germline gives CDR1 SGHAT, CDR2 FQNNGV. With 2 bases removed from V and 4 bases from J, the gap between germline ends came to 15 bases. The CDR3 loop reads CASSLNSGQGNQPQHF. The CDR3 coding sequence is TGTGCCAGCAGCTTAAATTCGGGTCAGGGGAATCAGCCCCAGCATTTT.

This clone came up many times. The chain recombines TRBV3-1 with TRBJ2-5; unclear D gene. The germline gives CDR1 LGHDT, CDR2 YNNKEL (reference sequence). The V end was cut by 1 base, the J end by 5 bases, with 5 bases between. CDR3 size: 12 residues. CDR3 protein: CASSQVRETQYF. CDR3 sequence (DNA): TGTGCCAGCAGCCAAGTGAGGGAGACCCAGTACTTC.

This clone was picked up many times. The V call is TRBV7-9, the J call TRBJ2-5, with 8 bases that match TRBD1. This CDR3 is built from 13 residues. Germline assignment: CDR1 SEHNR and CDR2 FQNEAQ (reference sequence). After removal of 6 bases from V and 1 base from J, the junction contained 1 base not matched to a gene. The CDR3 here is CASRGQGQETQYF. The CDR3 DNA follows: TGTGCCAGCAGAGGACAGGGCCAAGAGACCCAGTACTTC.

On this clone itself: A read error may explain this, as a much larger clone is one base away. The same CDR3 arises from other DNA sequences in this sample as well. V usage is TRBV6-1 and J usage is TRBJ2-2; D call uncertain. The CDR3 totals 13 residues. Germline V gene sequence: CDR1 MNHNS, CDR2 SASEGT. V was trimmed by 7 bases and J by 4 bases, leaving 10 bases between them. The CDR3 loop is CASTWGSTGELFF. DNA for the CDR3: TGTGCCAGCACCTGGGGTTCCACCGGGGAGCTGTTTTTT.

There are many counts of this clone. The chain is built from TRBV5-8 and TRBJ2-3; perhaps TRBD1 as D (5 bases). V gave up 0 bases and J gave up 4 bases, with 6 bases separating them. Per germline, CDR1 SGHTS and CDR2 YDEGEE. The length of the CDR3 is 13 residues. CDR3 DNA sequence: TGTGCCAGCAGCTTGGCCAGGGCAGATACGCAGTATTTT. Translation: CASSLARADTQYF. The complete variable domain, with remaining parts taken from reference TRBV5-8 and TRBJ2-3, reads EAGVTQSPTHLIKTRGQQATLRCSPISGHTSVYWYQQALGLGLQFLLWYDEGEERNRGNFPPRFSGRQFPNYSSELNVNALELEDSALYLCASSLARADTQYFGPGTRLTVL.

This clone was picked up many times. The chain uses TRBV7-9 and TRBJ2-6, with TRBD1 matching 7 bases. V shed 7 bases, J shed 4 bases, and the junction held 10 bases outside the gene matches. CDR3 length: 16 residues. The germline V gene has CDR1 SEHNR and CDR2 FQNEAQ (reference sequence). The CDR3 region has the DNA TGTGCCAGCATCCTCACAGGGGATACAGGGGCCAACGTCCTGACTTTC. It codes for CASILTGDTGANVLTF. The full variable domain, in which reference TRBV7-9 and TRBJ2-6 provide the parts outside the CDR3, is DTGVSQNPRHKITKRGQNVTFRCDPISEHNRLYWYRQTLGQGPEFLTYFQNEAQLEKSRLLSDRFSAERPKGSFSTLEIQRTEQGDSAMYLCASILTGDTGANVLTFGAGSRLTVL.

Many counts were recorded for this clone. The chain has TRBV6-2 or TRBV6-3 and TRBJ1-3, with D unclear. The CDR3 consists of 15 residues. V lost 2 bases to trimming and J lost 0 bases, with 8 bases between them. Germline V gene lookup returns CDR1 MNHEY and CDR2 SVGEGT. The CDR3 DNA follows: TGTGCCAGCAGTTACGACCGCCACTCTGGAAACACCATATATTTT. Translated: CASSYDRHSGNTIYF.

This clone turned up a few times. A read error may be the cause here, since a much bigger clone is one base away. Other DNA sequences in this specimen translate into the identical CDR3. The CDR3 reads CASYRDTTSGNTIYF. The CDR3 coding sequence is TGCGCCTCCTACCGTGACACGACCTCTGGAAACACCATATATTTT. The chain has TRBV10-2 and TRBJ1-3; D unclear. The CDR3 loop spans 15 amino acids. Germline values: CDR1 WSHSY, CDR2 SAAADI. The V end was cut by 11 bases, the J end by 0 bases, with 17 bases between.

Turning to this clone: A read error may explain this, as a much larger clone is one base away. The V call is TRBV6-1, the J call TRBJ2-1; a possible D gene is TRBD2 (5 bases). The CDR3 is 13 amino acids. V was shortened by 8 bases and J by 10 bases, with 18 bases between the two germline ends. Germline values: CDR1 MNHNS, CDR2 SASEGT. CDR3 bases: TGTGCCAGCGGACTGTTCGGGGTAATGGAGCAGTTCTTC. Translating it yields CASGLFGVMEQFF.

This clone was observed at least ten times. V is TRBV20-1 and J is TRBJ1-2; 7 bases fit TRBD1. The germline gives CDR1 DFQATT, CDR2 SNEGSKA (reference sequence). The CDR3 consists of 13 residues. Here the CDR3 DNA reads TGCCTTCCCAGGGACAGCGCTAACTATGGCTACACCTTC. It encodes CLPRDSANYGYTF.